This TCR beta chain was recovered during a study of T-cell reconstitution after alpha-beta-depleted transplantation in children. Study conclusions and caveats: T-cell numbers and diversity, one year after transplant, stemmed largely from T cells that were newly produced.

CDR3 size: 14 residues. CDR1 is MNHEY, CDR2 SVGAGI, per germline. Trimming shortened V by 2 bases and J by 6 bases, and 12 bases separated the two germline ends. It was with unique molecular identifiers that the TCRbeta library was prepared. From the PCR reads, TCRdb called clonotypes with MiXCR, one entry per CDR3 protein. The table includes some 460,000 distinct CDR3 sequences, around 15% detected once. For this clonotype: The antigen remains unidentified.

The TCR was taken from a boy less than two years old who had a stem cell transplant for Wiskott-Aldrich syndrome, so the T cells may come from the graft donor. The J gene is TRBJ2-3, the V gene TRBV6-5; D unresolved. The sequenced sample was PBMCs, mostly from graft donor cells, obtained 360 days after TCRalphabeta/CD19-depleted stem cell transplant. The CDR3 DNA reads TGTGCCAGCAGTTACGACGAAAGGCGCGATACGCAGTATTTT. Translating it yields CASSYDERRDTQYF.